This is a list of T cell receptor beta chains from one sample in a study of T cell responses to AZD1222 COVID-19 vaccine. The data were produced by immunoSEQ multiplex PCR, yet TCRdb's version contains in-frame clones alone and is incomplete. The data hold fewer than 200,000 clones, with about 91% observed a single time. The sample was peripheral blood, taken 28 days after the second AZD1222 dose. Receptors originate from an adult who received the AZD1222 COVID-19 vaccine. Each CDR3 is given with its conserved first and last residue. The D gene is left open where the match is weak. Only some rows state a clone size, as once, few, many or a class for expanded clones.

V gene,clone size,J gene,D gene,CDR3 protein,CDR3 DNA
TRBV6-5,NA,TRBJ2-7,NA,CASSTGLKPTYEQYF,TGTGCCAGCAGTACCGGGCTTAAACCCACCTACGAGCAGTACTTC
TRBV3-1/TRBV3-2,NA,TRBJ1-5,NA,CASSQGPGRRDQPQHF,TGTGCCAGCAGCCAAGGACCGGGTAGAAGGGATCAGCCCCAGCATTTT
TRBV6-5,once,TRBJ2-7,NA,CASSYAARENYEQYF,TGTGCCAGCAGTTACGCGGCCCGAGAGAACTACGAGCAGTACTTC
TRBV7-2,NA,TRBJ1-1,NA,CASSLGVGLGTEAFF,TGTGCCAGCAGCTTAGGAGTAGGTCTTGGCACTGAAGCTTTCTTT
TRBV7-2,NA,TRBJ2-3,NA,CASSLDLTGGLADTQYF,TGTGCCAGCAGCCTCGACTTGACAGGAGGACTCGCAGATACGCAGTATTTT
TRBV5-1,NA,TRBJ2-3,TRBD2,CASSSDPGGSQYF,TGCGCCAGCAGCTCCGACCCGGGAGGATCGCAGTATTTT
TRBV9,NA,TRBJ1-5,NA,CASSVDGGNQPQHF,TGTGCCAGCAGCGTAGACGGGGGCAATCAGCCCCAGCATTTT
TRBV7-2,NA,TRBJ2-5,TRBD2,CASSHRRGNLPQETQYF,TGTGCCAGCAGCCACAGGCGGGGGAACCTACCCCAAGAGACCCAGTACTTC
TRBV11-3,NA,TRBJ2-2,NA,CASSVGDSNTGELFF,TGTGCCAGCAGCGTGGGAGACAGCAACACCGGGGAGCTGTTTTTT
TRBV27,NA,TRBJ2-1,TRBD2,CASSSPPAGGPLYNEQFF,TGTGCCAGCAGTTCCCCCCCCGCGGGGGGGCCCCTCTACAATGAGCAGTTCTTC
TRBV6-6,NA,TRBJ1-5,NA,CASSWGLNSNQPQHF,TGTGCCAGCAGTTGGGGACTAAATAGCAATCAGCCCCAGCATTTT
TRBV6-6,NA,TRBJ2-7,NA,CASSPSRDRDEQYF,TGTGCCAGCAGCCCGTCCCGGGACCGGGACGAGCAGTACTTC
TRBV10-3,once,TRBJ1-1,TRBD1,CAISPRTTGNTEAFF,TGTGCCATCAGCCCCCGCACGACAGGGAATACTGAAGCTTTCTTT
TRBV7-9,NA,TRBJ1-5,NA,CASSGGTNQPQHF,TGTGCCAGCAGTGGGGGTACCAATCAGCCCCAGCATTTT
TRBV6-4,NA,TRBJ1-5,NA,CASSEQGDQPQHF,TGTGCCAGCAGTGAACAGGGTGATCAGCCCCAGCATTTT
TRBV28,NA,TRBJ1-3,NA,CASRGAGGNTIYF,TGTGCCAGCAGGGGGGCCGGTGGAAACACCATATATTTT
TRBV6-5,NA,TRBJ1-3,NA,CATKIRGGNTIYF,TGTGCCACAAAGATCAGGGGTGGAAACACCATATATTTT
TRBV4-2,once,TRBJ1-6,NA,CASSQDGRGENSPLHF,TGTGCCAGCAGCCAAGATGGGAGGGGCGAGAATTCACCCCTCCACTTT
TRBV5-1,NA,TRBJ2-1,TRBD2,CASSATSGRDNEQFF,TGCGCCAGCAGCGCTACTAGCGGACGTGACAATGAGCAGTTCTTC
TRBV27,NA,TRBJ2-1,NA,CASSFFPPGSLSYNEQFF,TGTGCCAGCAGTTTCTTCCCCCCGGGGTCCCTCTCCTACAATGAGCAGTTCTTC
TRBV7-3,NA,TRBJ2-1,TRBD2,CASSWTSGGPYNEQFF,TGTGCCAGCAGCTGGACTAGCGGGGGCCCCTACAATGAGCAGTTCTTC
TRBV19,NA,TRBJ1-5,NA,CASSIDGTDNQPQHF,TGTGCCAGTAGTATAGATGGGACCGACAATCAGCCCCAGCATTTT
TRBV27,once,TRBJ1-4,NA,CASSPLATNEKLFF,TGTGCCAGCAGTCCGCTTGCAACTAATGAAAAACTGTTTTTT
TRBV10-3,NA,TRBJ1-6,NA,CATTALSKDSLHF,TGTGCCACCACGGCCTTATCAAAGGACTCCCTCCACTTT
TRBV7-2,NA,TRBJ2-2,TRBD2,CASSSLAGGETGELFF,TGTGCCAGCAGCTCCCTAGCGGGGGGCGAAACCGGGGAGCTGTTTTTT
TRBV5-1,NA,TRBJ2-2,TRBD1,CASSPRQGGIGELFF,TGCGCCAGCAGCCCAAGACAGGGGGGCATCGGGGAGCTGTTTTTT
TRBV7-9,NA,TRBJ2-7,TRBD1,CAGGQGSYEQYF,TGTGCCGGGGGACAGGGGTCCTACGAGCAGTACTTC
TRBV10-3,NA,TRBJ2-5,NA,CAISVSPGGTDKETQYF,TGTGCCATCAGTGTTTCCCCGGGAGGGACAGATAAAGAGACCCAGTACTTC
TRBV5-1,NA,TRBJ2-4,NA,CASSPQGSKNIQYF,TGCGCCAGCAGCCCCCAGGGCTCCAAAAACATTCAGTACTTC
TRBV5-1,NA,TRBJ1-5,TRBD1,CASSLGTGVGQPQHF,TGCGCCAGCAGCTTAGGGACAGGGGTAGGCCAGCCCCAGCATTTT
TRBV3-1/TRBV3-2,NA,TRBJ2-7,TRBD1,CASSQDQGDSYEQYF,TGTGCCAGCAGCCAAGATCAGGGGGACAGTTACGAGCAGTACTTC
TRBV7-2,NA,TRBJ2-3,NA,CASSRTDTQYF,TGTGCCAGCAGCCGCACAGATACGCAGTATTTT
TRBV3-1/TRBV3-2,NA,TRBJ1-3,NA,CASSQDLVVGNTIYF,TGTGCCAGCAGCCAAGATCTCGTGGTAGGAAACACCATATATTTT
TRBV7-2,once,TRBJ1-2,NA,CASSLGRADGYTF,TGTGCCAGCAGCTTAGGGCGCGCAGATGGCTACACCTTC
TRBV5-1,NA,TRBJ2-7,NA,CASSFGGRAREQYF,TGCGCCAGCAGCTTCGGGGGCCGGGCGCGCGAGCAGTACTTC
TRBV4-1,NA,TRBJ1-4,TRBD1,CASSQLPGQSNEKLFF,TGCGCCAGCAGCCAGCTTCCGGGACAGTCTAATGAAAAACTGTTTTTT
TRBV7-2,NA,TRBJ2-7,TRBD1,CASSQGQAQTYEQYF,TGTGCCAGCAGCCAAGGACAGGCGCAGACCTACGAGCAGTACTTC
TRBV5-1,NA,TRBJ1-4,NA,CASSLGPATNEKLFF,TGCGCCAGCAGCTTGGGGCCGGCAACTAATGAAAAACTGTTTTTT
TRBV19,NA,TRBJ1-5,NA,CASSMDRFDNQPQHF,TGTGCCAGTAGTATGGATAGGTTCGACAATCAGCCCCAGCATTTT
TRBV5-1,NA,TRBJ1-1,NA,CASSLGAPSGAGEAFF,TGCGCCAGCAGCTTGGGAGCCCCCTCGGGGGCGGGTGAAGCTTTCTTT
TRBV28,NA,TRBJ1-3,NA,CASSETRGGLTIYF,TGTGCCAGCAGTGAGACCCGGGGCGGACTCACCATATATTTT
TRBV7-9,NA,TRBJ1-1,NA,CASSLYRMNTEAFF,TGTGCCAGCAGCTTATACAGGATGAACACTGAAGCTTTCTTT
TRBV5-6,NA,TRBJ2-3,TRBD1,CASSLTGAGTDTQYF,TGTGCCAGCAGCTTGACAGGGGCCGGCACAGATACGCAGTATTTT
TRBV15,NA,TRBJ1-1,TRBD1,CATSRDLLGGRDTEAFF,TGTGCCACCAGCAGAGATTTATTAGGGGGCAGGGACACTGAAGCTTTCTTT
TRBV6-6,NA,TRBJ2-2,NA,CASSSSRPNTGELFF,TGTGCCAGCAGTTCAAGCAGACCAAACACCGGGGAGCTGTTTTTT
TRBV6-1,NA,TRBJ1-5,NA,CASSEVRQGYQPQHF,TGTGCCAGCAGTGAAGTGCGGCAGGGATATCAGCCCCAGCATTTT
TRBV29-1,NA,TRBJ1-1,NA,CSVDTGSNTEAFF,TGCAGCGTTGACACAGGGTCGAACACTGAAGCTTTCTTT
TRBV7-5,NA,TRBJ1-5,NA,CARSPTGTGGAFDNQPQHF,TGTGCCAGAAGCCCCACCGGGACAGGGGGCGCCTTTGACAATCAGCCCCAGCATTTT
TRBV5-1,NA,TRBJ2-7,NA,CASSLVAGTGEQYF,TGCGCCAGCAGCTTGGTCGCGGGGACGGGAGAGCAGTACTTC
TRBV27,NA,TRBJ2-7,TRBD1,CASSLKGTGGEQYF,TGTGCCAGCAGTTTAAAGGGGACAGGGGGCGAGCAGTACTTC
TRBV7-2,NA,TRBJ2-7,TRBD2,CASRLAGGSYEQYF,TGTGCCAGTCGACTAGCGGGGGGGTCCTACGAGCAGTACTTC
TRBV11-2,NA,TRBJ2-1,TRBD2,CASSAGTRKGNEQFF,TGTGCCAGCAGCGCCGGGACTAGGAAGGGGAATGAGCAGTTCTTC
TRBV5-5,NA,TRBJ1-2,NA,CATTGSGVYGYTF,TGTGCCACGACCGGCTCAGGGGTGTATGGCTACACCTTC
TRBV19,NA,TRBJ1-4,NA,CASSDRTGDEKLFF,TGTGCCAGTAGTGACAGAACCGGGGATGAAAAACTGTTTTTT
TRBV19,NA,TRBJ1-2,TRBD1,CASMPGTGQSYYGYTF,TGTGCCAGTATGCCCGGGACAGGGCAGTCTTACTATGGCTACACCTTC
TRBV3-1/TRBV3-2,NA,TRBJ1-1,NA,CASSPWTGNTEAFF,TGTGCCAGCAGTCCCTGGACGGGGAACACTGAAGCTTTCTTT
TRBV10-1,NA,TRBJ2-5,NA,CASSESGVETQYF,TGCGCCAGCAGTGAGTCAGGGGTGGAGACCCAGTACTTC
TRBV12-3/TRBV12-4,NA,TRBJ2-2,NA,CASSLHSGELFF,TGTGCCAGCAGTTTACATTCCGGGGAGCTGTTTTTT
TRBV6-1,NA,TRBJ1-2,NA,CASSEARRVDGYTF,TGTGCCAGCAGTGAAGCGCGCAGGGTGGATGGCTACACCTTC